This T cell receptor beta chain came from a study of cytomegalovirus exposure and HLA in healthy donors. The CDR3 consists of 15 residues. CDR1 SGHDN and CDR2 FVKESK come from the germline V gene. With V trimmed by 4 bases and J by 8 bases, 10 bases remained unmatched. The PCR made use of 60 Vbeta and 13 Jbeta primers. Repertoires were generated with immunoSEQ multiplex PCR, while TCRdb's copy carries only in-frame clones and drops some. The data contain 150,000 to 200,000 clones, around nine tenths of them singletons. Donors likely had unrecorded immune exposures despite being nominally healthy when sampled.

The sequence was collected from a woman aged 18-35 years in good health and CMV-seronegative. V and J are TRBV14 and TRBJ2-1; 8 bases fit TRBD1. The source material was PBMCs. The CDR3 DNA sequence: TGTGCCAGCAGCCCAGACAGGGGAGTCGCGGATGAGCAGTTCTTC. Its translation: CASSPDRGVADEQFF.